A single sample is the source of the 21 T cell receptor beta chains below, sequenced in a study of T cell responses to AZD1222 COVID-19 vaccine. Some clones are missing from TCRdb's copy, which holds only in-frame ones; the method was immunoSEQ multiplex PCR. This sample yields some 60,000 clones, of which about 74% are seen a single time; over 3% belongs to the top ten. Sequenced here: peripheral blood, sampled 28 days after the second AZD1222 dose. Receptors were obtained from an adult who received the AZD1222 COVID-19 vaccine.

The chain links TRBV19 to TRBJ1-5, with D possibly matching TRBD1 (5 bases). The CDR3 has 13 amino acids. Trimming stripped 4 bases from V and 4 bases from J, with 8 bases between. Germline V lookup: CDR1 LNHDA, CDR2 SQIVND (reference sequence). The CDR3 DNA sequence: TGTGCCAGTAGTACTCAGGGAAATCAGCCCCAGCATTTT. Translated: CASSTQGNQPQHF.

This clone is termed medium-sized. This chain's CDR3 is CASRGQGALYGYTF. In nucleotides, the CDR3 is TGTGCCAGTAGAGGACAGGGGGCCCTCTATGGCTACACCTTC. This chain connects TRBV19 to TRBJ1-2, with 11 positions matching TRBD1. Germline CDR1 and CDR2: LNHDA and SQIVND (reference sequence). The CDR3 runs 14 residues. V gave up 6 bases and J gave up 4 bases; unmatched junction bases: 4.

This clone appeared a single time. J is TRBJ2-3 and V is TRBV7-2, with 13 bases identical to TRBD2. CDR3 size: 17 residues. Germline V gene sequence: CDR1 SGHTA, CDR2 FQGNSA. The V and J ends lost 4 bases and 2 bases, in that order; junction bases with no gene match: 6. The CDR3 sequence: CASSWTSGGLTTDTQYF. CDR3 sequence (DNA): TGTGCCAGCAGCTGGACTAGCGGGGGCCTCACCACAGATACGCAGTATTTT. Variable domain in full (rest from reference TRBV7-2 and TRBJ2-3): GAGVSQSPSNKVTEKGKDVELRCDPISGHTALYWYRQSLGQGLEFLIYFQGNSAPDKSGLPSDRFSAERTGGSVSTLTIQRTQQEDSAVYLCASSWTSGGLTTDTQYFGPGTRLTVL.

The chain recombines TRBV4-2 with TRBJ1-3; D uncertain. The V gene lost 1 base and the J gene lost 0 bases, with 13 bases spanning the gap. Germline values: CDR1 LGHNA, CDR2 YNFKEQ. CDR3 length: 17 amino acids. CDR3 loop: CASSQALTPNSGNTIYF. CDR3 sequence (DNA): TGTGCCAGCAGCCAAGCCCTGACGCCGAACTCTGGAAACACCATATATTTT.

To note about this clone: At one of its ends the junction is not consistent with the germline gene, which may arise from a read error. The CDR3 spells CASSLVSGIQETQYF. As DNA, the CDR3 is TGTGCTAGCAGCTTAGTTAGCGGAATACAAGAGACCCAGTACTTC. V usage is TRBV7-7 and J usage is TRBJ2-5; a weak D match, TRBD2 (6 bases). Germline lookup yields CDR1 SSHAT and CDR2 FNYEAQ (reference sequence). The CDR3 consists of 15 residues.

The rearrangement links TRBV7-2 to TRBJ2-3; TRBD2 aligns across 10 bases. CDR1 and CDR2 from the germline V gene are SGHTA and FQGNSA. The CDR3 loop spans 16 amino acids. V shed 5 bases, J shed 0 bases, and the junction held 5 bases outside the gene matches. The CDR3 loop is CASSVTSGVSTDTQYF. The CDR3 DNA follows: TGTGCCAGCAGCGTAACTAGCGGGGTCAGCACAGATACGCAGTATTTT.

This sequence joins TRBV28 and TRBJ1-2; a weak D match, TRBD1 (6 bases). V gave up 4 bases and J gave up 0 bases, with 12 bases separating them. The V gene's germline CDR1 is MDHEN and CDR2 SYDVKM. The CDR3 covers 15 residues. The CDR3 DNA is TGTGCCAGCAGTTCGCCAGGGGCACCTAACTATGGCTACACCTTC. Amino acids: CASSSPGAPNYGYTF.

The chain couples TRBV7-8 to TRBJ2-3; D is unresolved. The CDR3 runs to 13 residues. V shed 3 bases and J shed 0 bases, with 4 bases lying between them. Germline V lookup: CDR1 SGHVS, CDR2 FQNEAQ. The CDR3 coding sequence is TGTGCCAGCAGCTTGGGCAGCACAGATACGCAGTATTTT. The encoded protein is CASSLGSTDTQYF.

The chain links TRBV20-1 to TRBJ2-2; D is perhaps TRBD1 or TRBD2 (6 bases each). The V gene lost 3 bases and the J gene lost 2 bases, with 10 bases spanning the gap. Per the germline V gene, CDR1 is DFQATT and CDR2 is SNEGSKA (reference sequence). The CDR3 totals 14 residues. CDR3 loop: CSASRGVNTGELFF. The CDR3 DNA sequence: TGCAGTGCTAGTAGGGGGGTCAACACCGGGGAGCTGTTTTTT.

The chain uses TRBV11-1 and TRBJ2-1, with a tentative D call TRBD2 (6 bases). The CDR3 is made up of 16 amino acids. CDR1 is SGHAT, CDR2 FQDESV, per germline (reference sequence). Deletions cut 4 bases from V and 2 bases from J, with 15 bases between. The DNA for the CDR3 is TGTGCCAGCAGCTCTTCTAGCGTGTTTACCTACAATGAGCAGTTCTTC. Its translation: CASSSSSVFTYNEQFF.

This chain uses TRBV6-1 with TRBJ2-5; no clear D gene. V lost 2 bases and J lost 2, with 3 bases in between. The CDR3 is made up of 12 amino acids. From germline, CDR1 is MNHNS and CDR2 SASEGT. This chain's CDR3 is CASSEQQETQYF. CDR3 DNA sequence: TGTGCCAGCAGTGAACAGCAAGAGACCCAGTACTTC.

CDR3 region: CSVRLDRERPREAFF. The CDR3 bases are TGCAGCGTCCGCCTGGACAGGGAAAGGCCCCGTGAAGCTTTCTTT. V gene TRBV29-1 combines with J gene TRBJ1-1, with 8 bases that match TRBD1. V shed 6 bases and J 7 bases; nucleotides not matched to a gene: 16. The CDR3 sequence is 15 residues long. Germline V gene data show CDR1 as SQVTM and CDR2 as ANQGSEA.

The chain combines TRBV6-1 with TRBJ2-1; tentative D call: TRBD1 (6 bases). The CDR3 is 16 amino acids. Trimming removed 2 bases at V and 6 bases at J, with 17 bases between. Per germline, CDR1 MNHNS and CDR2 SASEGT. CDR3 DNA: TGTGCCAGCAGTGAACCAGGGGCGGTAGCACGCAATGAGCAGTTCTTC. Amino acid sequence: CASSEPGAVARNEQFF.

As DNA, the CDR3 is TGTGCCAGCACTCCCACCCGCACAGATACGCAGTATTTT. Translated: CASTPTRTDTQYF. The chain combines TRBV6-5 with TRBJ2-3; the D is unclear. V was trimmed by 7 bases and J by 1 base, leaving 9 bases between them. The germline V gene has CDR1 MNHEY and CDR2 SVGAGI. The CDR3 contains 13 residues.

The rearrangement joins TRBV16 to TRBJ2-5, with D tentatively TRBD1 or TRBD2 (5 bases each). Germline V lookup: CDR1 KGHSY, CDR2 FQNENV. The CDR3 has 13 amino acids. Trimming took off 5 bases at V and 2 bases at J, with 9 bases between the two ends. The CDR3 region is CASSTGTQETQYF. DNA for the CDR3: TGTGCCAGCAGCACCGGGACGCAAGAGACCCAGTACTTC.

The V and J genes are TRBV18 and TRBJ2-5; the D is unclear. The germline V gene encodes CDR1 KGHSH and CDR2 LQKENI. V lost 1 base and J lost 3, with 6 bases in between. This CDR3 is 13 amino acids long. The CDR3 nucleotides read TGTGCCAGCTCACCACAGGGCAAAGAGACCCAGTACTTC. Its translation: CASSPQGKETQYF. Full variable domain (rest looked up from reference TRBV18 and TRBJ2-5): NAGVMQNPRHLVRRRGQEARLRCSPMKGHSHVYWYRQLPEEGLKFMVYLQKENIIDESGMPKERFSAEFPKEGPSILRIQQVVRGDSAAYFCASSPQGKETQYFGPGTRLLVL.

The V gene is TRBV16, the J gene TRBJ1-2, with 9 bases fitting TRBD1. The CDR3 covers 15 residues. V lost 4 bases and J lost 4; bases outside the gene matches: 7. Germline CDR1 reads KGHSY; CDR2 reads FQNENV. As DNA, the CDR3 is TGTGCCAGCAGCCTTAGGACAGGGGATTCCTATGGCTACACCTTC. This translates into CASSLRTGDSYGYTF.

The J gene is TRBJ1-6, the V gene TRBV28; a weak D match, TRBD1 (5 bases). Germline lookup yields CDR1 MDHEN and CDR2 SYDVKM. Trimming stripped 10 bases from V and 10 bases from J, with 20 bases between. This CDR3 is built from 14 residues. The CDR3 DNA reads as TGTGCCATACTACCCAGGGTGGCGGGGTCACCCCTCCACTTT. Encoded protein: CAILPRVAGSPLHF.

The chain joins TRBV5-4 to TRBJ2-5; D is undetermined. Germline-derived CDR1 and CDR2 are SGHNT and YYREEE (reference sequence). V lost 4 bases to trimming and J lost 4 bases, with 20 bases between them. This CDR3 contains 16 residues. CDR3 DNA sequence: TGTGCCAGCAGCCCGCAAAGGGCGGCAGTTGGAGAGACCCAGTACTTC. Translated, it gives CASSPQRAAVGETQYF.

This sequence joins TRBV4-3 and TRBJ2-3; D might be TRBD2 (7 bases). The V and J ends lost 4 bases and 5 bases respectively, with 13 bases between them. Germline assignment: CDR1 LGHNA and CDR2 YSLEER. CDR3 length equals 14 residues. DNA for the CDR3: TGCGCCAGCAGCCCCGGGGGGCGTAAAGATACGCAGTATTTT. This gives the protein CASSPGGRKDTQYF.

This rearrangement joins TRBV28 to TRBJ1-2; no clear D. With 1 base removed from V and 8 bases from J, the gap between germline ends came to 11 bases. The CDR3 totals 13 residues. Germline assignment: CDR1 MDHEN and CDR2 SYDVKM. CDR3 nucleotide sequence: TGTGCCAGCAGTTTATTACCCTCAGGAGGCTACACCTTC. Protein sequence: CASSLLPSGGYTF.